Below, 14 T cell receptor beta chains from the same sample are listed, as sequenced in a study of blood T cell repertoires in COVID-19. Using immunoSEQ multiplex PCR, the repertoire was profiled, and TCRdb retains in-frame clones only, with some absent. The sample shows approximately 440,000 clones, about nine tenths of them seen only once. The sequencing input was peripheral blood. The receptors originated from a woman aged 45-59 years with COVID-19, enrolled during active disease.

This clone was observed once. The V call is TRBV28, the J call TRBJ2-3, with a possible D match to TRBD1 (5 bases). Germline V CDR1 and CDR2: MDHEN, SYDVKM. CDR3 size: 15 residues. V was pared by 6 bases and J by 5 bases, with 18 bases between. The CDR3 DNA sequence: TGTGCCAGCAGCCCCCTCTGGACAAAGGAAGATACGCAGTATTTT. This gives the protein CASSPLWTKEDTQYF.

V gene TRBV6-6 combines with J gene TRBJ1-5; D not resolved. Per germline, CDR1 MNHNY and CDR2 SVGAGI (reference sequence). The V end was cut by 5 bases, the J end by 4 bases, with 9 bases between. There are 13 residues in the CDR3. The CDR3 region has the DNA TGTGCCAGCAGTCCTTGGGAGAATCAGCCCCAGCATTTT. Translation gives CASSPWENQPQHF.

The chain joins TRBV6-1 to TRBJ2-2; a possible D gene is TRBD1 (6 bases). Germline V lookup: CDR1 MNHNS, CDR2 SASEGT. The V gene lost 3 bases and the J gene lost 3 bases, with 14 bases spanning the gap. This CDR3 is 16 amino acids long. The CDR3 loop reads CASSDLGHTDTGELFF. The CDR3 DNA reads TGTGCCAGCAGTGACTTGGGACACACCGACACCGGGGAGCTGTTTTTT.

This clone was counted once. The V call is TRBV2, the J call TRBJ1-1, with D unclear. The CDR3 is 13 residues long. Trimming removed 5 bases from V and 0 bases from J, with 7 bases in between. The germline V gene has CDR1 SNHLY and CDR2 FYNNEI. For the CDR3, the DNA is TGTGCCAGCAGTCCCGTTATGAACACTGAAGCTTTCTTT. Protein product: CASSPVMNTEAFF.

The V call is TRBV6-1, the J call TRBJ1-4; 7 nucleotides align to TRBD1. Per the germline V gene, CDR1 is MNHNS and CDR2 is SASEGT. CDR3 length equals 14 residues. V was pared by 3 bases and J by 7 bases, with 5 bases of the junction left unmatched. The CDR3 spells CASSETGMGEKLFF. CDR3 bases: TGTGCCAGCAGTGAGACAGGGATGGGTGAAAAACTGTTTTTT.

The V and J genes are TRBV27 and TRBJ2-7; maybe TRBD2 (6 bases). Germline CDR1 reads MNHEY; CDR2 reads SMNVEV (reference sequence). The CDR3 consists of 13 residues. Trimming pared 3 bases from V and 4 bases from J, leaving 10 bases between. This CDR3 reads CASSLGLSYEQYF. The CDR3, as DNA: TGTGCCAGCAGTTTGGGACTCTCTTACGAGCAGTACTTC.

V and J are TRBV19 and TRBJ2-2; possibly TRBD1 for D (5 bases). This CDR3 is 15 amino acids long. V was trimmed by 5 bases and J by 6 bases, leaving 16 bases between them. CDR1 is LNHDA, CDR2 SQIVND, per germline (reference sequence). This CDR3 is CASSPGHLSAGELFF. The CDR3 coding sequence is TGTGCCAGTAGTCCCGGACATCTCTCCGCCGGGGAGCTGTTTTTT.

This chain uses TRBV4-1 with TRBJ2-4; 7 bases match TRBD2. There are 15 residues in the CDR3. CDR1 is MGHRA and CDR2 is YSYEKL in the germline V gene. The ends lost 2 bases at V and 2 bases at J; junction bases unmatched: 3. The CDR3 is CASSQYGGTKNIQYF. DNA of the CDR3: TGCGCCAGCAGCCAATACGGGGGGACCAAAAACATTCAGTACTTC.

The chain combines TRBV3-1 (or the pseudogene TRBV3-2) with TRBJ1-3; a weak D match, TRBD1 (6 bases). Germline-derived CDR1 and CDR2 are LGHDT and YNNKEL (reference sequence). Trimming removed 4 bases at V and 1 base at J, with 17 bases between. This CDR3 comprises 17 residues. CDR3 loop: CASSLGPGGASGNTIYF. DNA for the CDR3: TGTGCCAGCAGCCTCGGGCCGGGGGGGGCATCTGGAAACACCATATATTTT.

The gene calls are TRBV12-3 or TRBV12-4 and TRBJ2-1; TRBD2 agrees at 10 bases. The junction had 6 bases not matched to a gene; V was cut back by 7 bases and J by 9 bases. CDR3 length: 13 residues. CDR3 nucleotide sequence: TGTGCCAGCAAGCCTAGCGGGGGACTTGAGCAGTTCTTC. This gives the protein CASKPSGGLEQFF.

The chain has TRBV7-2 and TRBJ2-1, with 15 bases fitting TRBD2. The CDR3 runs to 18 residues. Trimming cost V 4 bases and J 8 bases; bases outside gene matches: 12. Looked up from germline, CDR1 is SGHTA and CDR2 is FQGNSA. This CDR3 reads CASSYRTSGGVRFHEQFF. CDR3 DNA: TGTGCCAGCAGCTATCGGACTAGCGGGGGGGTGAGGTTCCATGAGCAGTTCTTC.

This chain connects TRBV4-1 to TRBJ2-5, with a weak D call TRBD1 (8 bases). Per germline, CDR1 MGHRA and CDR2 YSYEKL. V lost 0 bases, J lost 2 bases, and 13 bases lay in between. The CDR3 has 16 amino acids. CDR3 bases: TGCGCCAGCAGCCAAGAACAGGGGGGGCAACAAGAGACCCAGTACTTC. Encoded protein: CASSQEQGGQQETQYF.

The gene calls are TRBV7-8 and TRBJ2-1, with TRBD1 as a possible D gene (6 bases). This CDR3 is 16 amino acids long. Germline CDR1 and CDR2: SGHVS and FQNEAQ. Trimming pared 5 bases from V and 4 bases from J, leaving 18 bases between. This CDR3 reads CASSPGTGTRYNEQFF. The DNA of the CDR3 is TGTGCCAGCAGCCCTGGGACCGGGACAAGATACAATGAGCAGTTCTTC.

J is TRBJ2-2 and V is TRBV11-2; TRBD1 aligns across 8 bases. The length of the CDR3 is 17 residues. In germline, CDR1 is SGHAT, CDR2 FQNNGV. V was clipped by 1 base and J by 3 bases; unmatched bases: 7. CDR3 bases: TGTGCCAGCAGCTTAGCCAGGGGGCTCGGGGACACCGGGGAGCTGTTTTTT. Protein sequence: CASSLARGLGDTGELFF.